One and the same sample provided the 3 T cell receptor beta chains below, sequenced in a study of OX40 agonist ivuxolimab in advanced cancers. Sequencing used immunoSEQ multiplex PCR; TCRdb keeps in-frame clones, though not all of them. This table has approximately 99,000 clones, around 90% appearing once. The sequences come from CD4+ or CD8+ T cells sorted from blood, collected in a trial of the OX40 agonist ivuxolimab. The receptors were sampled from an adult with an advanced solid tumor such as melanoma, head and neck, liver or kidney cancer.

The genes are TRBV9 and TRBJ1-3, with D possibly TRBD1 on 5 matching bases. Germline V CDR1 and CDR2: SGDLS, YYNGEE. Trimming took 4 bases from V and 0 from J, leaving 5 bases between them. The CDR3 consists of 13 residues. This CDR3 reads CASSQGSGNTIYF. In DNA, the CDR3 is TGTGCCAGCAGCCAGGGCTCTGGAAACACCATATATTTT.

The rearrangement uses TRBV5-1 and TRBJ1-5, with D uncertain. V dropped 0 bases and J dropped 4 bases, with 5 bases sitting between them. This CDR3 contains 13 residues. Germline V CDR1 and CDR2: SGHRS, YFSETQ. The CDR3 region has the DNA TGCGCCAGCAGCTTGGGCCCGAATCAGCCCCAGCATTTT. Translating it yields CASSLGPNQPQHF. Filled out from reference TRBV5-1 and TRBJ1-5, the complete variable domain reads KAGVTQTPRYLIKTRGQQVTLSCSPISGHRSVSWYQQTPGQGLQFLFEYFSETQRNKGNFPGRFSGRQFSNSRSEMNVSTLELGDSALYLCASSLGPNQPQHFGDGTRLSIL.

This chain links TRBV19 with TRBJ2-3, with TRBD1 identical over 7 bases. This CDR3 contains 14 residues. Per the germline V gene, CDR1 is LNHDA and CDR2 is SQIVND (reference sequence). With V trimmed by 6 bases and J by 4 bases, 7 bases remained unmatched. CDR3 coding DNA: TGTGCCAGTAGCACACTAACAGGGGCAGATACGCAGTATTTT. Its protein is CASSTLTGADTQYF.